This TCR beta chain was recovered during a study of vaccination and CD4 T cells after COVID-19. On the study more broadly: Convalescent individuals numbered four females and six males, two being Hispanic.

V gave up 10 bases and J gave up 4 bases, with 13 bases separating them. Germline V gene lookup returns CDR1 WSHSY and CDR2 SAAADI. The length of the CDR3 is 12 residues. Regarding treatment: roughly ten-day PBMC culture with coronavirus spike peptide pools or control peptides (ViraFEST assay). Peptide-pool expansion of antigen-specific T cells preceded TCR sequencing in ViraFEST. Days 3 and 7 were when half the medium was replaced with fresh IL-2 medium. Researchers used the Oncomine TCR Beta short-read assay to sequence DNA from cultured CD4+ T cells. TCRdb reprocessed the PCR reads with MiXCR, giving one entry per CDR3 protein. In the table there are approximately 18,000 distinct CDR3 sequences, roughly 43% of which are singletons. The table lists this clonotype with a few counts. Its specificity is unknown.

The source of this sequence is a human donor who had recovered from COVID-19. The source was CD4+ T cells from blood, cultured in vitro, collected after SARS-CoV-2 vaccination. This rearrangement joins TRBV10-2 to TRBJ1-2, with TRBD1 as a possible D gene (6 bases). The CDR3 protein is CATRQDAYGYTF. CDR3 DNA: TGCGCCACCAGACAGGATGCCTATGGCTACACCTTC.